This T cell receptor beta chain was captured in a study of glioma-infiltrating T cells after dendritic cell vaccination (dated by TCRdb to about 2016). About the full investigation: Of the 15 or so glioblastoma patients in the cohort, all drawn from Phase I and II dendritic cell vaccination trials, 9 were newly diagnosed and 6 had recurrent disease. The vaccine consisted of monocyte-derived dendritic cells cultured about 7 days with IL-4 and GM-CSF, then pulsed overnight with autologous tumor lysate. Each patient was given three intradermal dendritic cell vaccine injections, spaced two weeks apart, in the arm below the axilla. In glioblastoma patients vaccinated with dendritic cells, deep sequencing of TCR beta CDR3 regions served to measure the amount of tumor-infiltrating lymphocytes and to compare repertoires between tumor and blood. Patients received autologous tumor lysate-pulsed dendritic cell vaccination between about 2003 and 2013. Survival after dendritic cell vaccination was correlated with TCR sequencing metrics such as TIL content and the overlap between tumor and blood repertoires. Study-wide conclusions, independent of this receptor: No direct relationship between TCR clonality and survival was found, suggesting that a diverse polyclonal response may matter. The TCR overlap response model with three groups was called speculative and said to need prospective validation. Higher estimated pretreatment TIL content predicted longer time to progression and overall survival after dendritic cell vaccination. The cohort was small and heterogeneous, only a few patients had full blood and tumor sets, and even fewer had initial-recurrent tumor pairs.

Using the immunoSEQ assay, TCRB CDR3 regions were amplified from 1.5 to 2 micrograms of genomic DNA, or from all available DNA when less than that was on hand. Multiplex PCR used 60 forward primers for TCR V beta segments and 13 reverse primers for J beta segments. To estimate reads per starting template, synthetic control templates were spiked into each sample at limiting dilution. Sequencing produced 87 bp reads on the Illumina HiSeq System. In the authors' own workflow: PCR and sequencing errors were removed by merging closely related sequences with a nearest neighbor algorithm. TCR overlap was measured as the percentage of unique tumor TCR beta sequences that were also present in the peripheral blood of the same patient. TCRdb obtained this table from immuneACCESS and retained in-frame rearrangements with V and J assigned. These tables miss some clones; where compared with another copy, unresolved V genes account for less than half of the shortfall, and the remainder is unexplained. The V and J calls and the clone size are those of that table, but D and trimming were determined from the DNA. The sample contains about 65,000 clones, around nine tenths of them found a single time. Roughly 11% of the sample is held by the ten biggest clonotypes.

Taken with the paper, the label for time point translates to: after dendritic cell vaccination, including at tumor progression/relapse. Patients were selected for having adequate residual fresh-frozen tumor tissue and more than two years of available survival data. None of the glioblastoma patients carried an isocitrate dehydrogenase mutation, although molecular status otherwise varied. PBMC were collected before vaccination, two weeks after the third vaccination, and at tumor progression if tumor progression occurred. The Qiagen DNeasy Blood extraction Kit was used to extract genomic DNA. A remark on this clone: There is no known antigen for this receptor. Per-nucleotide qualities are absent, and no much larger clonotype sits a single base away.

The trim is 0 bases for V and 4 bases for J, with a gap of 4 bases between the germline ends. The CDR3, from cysteine to phenylalanine, totals 13 residues. CDR3 DNA only is kept here, 39 bases in frame from base 1. CDR1 and CDR2 were assigned from the germline V gene as SGHRS and YFSETQ. The rearranged segments are TRBV5-1 and TRBJ2-2; the D gene identity is not certain. This sample comprised blood, obtained after dendritic cell vaccination. This sequence originates from a human donor with glioblastoma. The encoded CDR3 is CASSLAGTGELFF. The DNA reads as follows: TGCGCCAGCAGCTTGGCGGGCACCGGGGAGCTGTTTTTT.